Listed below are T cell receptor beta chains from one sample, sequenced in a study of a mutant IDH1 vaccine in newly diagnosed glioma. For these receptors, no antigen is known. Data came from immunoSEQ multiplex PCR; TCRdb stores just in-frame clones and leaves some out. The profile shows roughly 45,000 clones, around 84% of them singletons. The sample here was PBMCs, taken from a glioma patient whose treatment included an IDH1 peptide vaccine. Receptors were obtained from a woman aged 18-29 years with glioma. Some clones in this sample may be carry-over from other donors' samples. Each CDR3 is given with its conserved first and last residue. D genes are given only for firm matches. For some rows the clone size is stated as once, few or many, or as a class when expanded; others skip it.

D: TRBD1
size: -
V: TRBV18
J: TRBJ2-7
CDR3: CASSPEGQGQYF
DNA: TGTGCCAGCTCACCAGAGGGACAGGGCCAGTACTTC

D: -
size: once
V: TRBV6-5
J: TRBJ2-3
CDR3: CASGRGAADTQYF
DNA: TGTGCCAGCGGAAGGGGGGCTGCAGATACGCAGTATTTT

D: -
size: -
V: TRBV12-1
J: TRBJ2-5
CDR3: CASLPPLPKETQYF
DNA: TGTGCCAGTTTACCCCCGCTACCTAAGGAGACCCAGTACTTC

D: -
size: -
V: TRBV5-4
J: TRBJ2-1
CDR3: CASSLGTYNEQFF
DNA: TGTGCCAGCAGCTTGGGGACCTACAATGAGCAGTTCTTC

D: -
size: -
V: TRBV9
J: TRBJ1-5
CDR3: CASSAEGSRNQPQHF
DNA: TGTGCCAGCAGCGCTGAGGGCAGTCGCAATCAGCCCCAGCATTTT

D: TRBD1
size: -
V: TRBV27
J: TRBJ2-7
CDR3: CASSSAGTGSYEQYF
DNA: TGTGCCAGCAGTTCCGCCGGGACAGGCTCCTACGAGCAGTACTTC

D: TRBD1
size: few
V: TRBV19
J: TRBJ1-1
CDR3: CASSPWGQQNTEAFF
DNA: TGTGCCAGTAGCCCTTGGGGACAGCAGAACACTGAAGCTTTCTTT

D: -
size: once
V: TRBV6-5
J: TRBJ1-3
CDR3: CATRPTSSGNTIYF
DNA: TGTGCCACCCGTCCCACTAGCTCTGGAAACACCATATATTTT

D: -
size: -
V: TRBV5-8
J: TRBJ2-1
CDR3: CASSFGGIRGNEQFF
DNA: TGTGCCAGCAGCTTTGGCGGGATCCGCGGCAATGAGCAGTTCTTC

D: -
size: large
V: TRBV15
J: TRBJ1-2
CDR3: CATSRDRADTNYGYTF
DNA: TGTGCCACCAGCAGAGATCGGGCAGACACTAACTATGGCTACACCTTC

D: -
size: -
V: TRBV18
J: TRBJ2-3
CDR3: CASSPPDSGTDTQYF
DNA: TGTGCCAGCTCACCACCGGACTCCGGCACAGATACGCAGTATTTT

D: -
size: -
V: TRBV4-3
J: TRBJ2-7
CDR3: CASSQYRTYEQYF
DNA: TGCGCCAGCAGCCAGTACAGAACCTACGAGCAGTACTTC

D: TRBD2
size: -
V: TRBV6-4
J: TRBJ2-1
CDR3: CASSDSTSGMDEQFF
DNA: TGTGCCAGCAGTGACTCGACTAGCGGGATGGATGAGCAGTTCTTC

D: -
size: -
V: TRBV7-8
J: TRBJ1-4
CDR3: CASSNPGGGEKLFF
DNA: TGTGCCAGCAGCAATCCTGGCGGGGGTGAAAAACTGTTTTTT

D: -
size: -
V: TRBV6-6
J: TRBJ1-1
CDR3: CASSPGTAEAFF
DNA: TGTGCCAGCAGCCCGGGGACCGCTGAAGCTTTCTTT

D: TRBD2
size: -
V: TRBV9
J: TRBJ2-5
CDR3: CASSEGLAGATGETQYF
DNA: TGTGCCAGCAGCGAGGGACTAGCGGGGGCCACGGGAGAGACCCAGTACTTC

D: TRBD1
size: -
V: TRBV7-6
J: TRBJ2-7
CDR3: CASSTGTGGYEQYF
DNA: TGTGCCAGCAGCACCGGGACAGGGGGATACGAGCAGTACTTC

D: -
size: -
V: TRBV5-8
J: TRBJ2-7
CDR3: CASKGDLYEQYF
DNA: TGTGCCAGCAAGGGGGATCTCTACGAGCAGTACTTC

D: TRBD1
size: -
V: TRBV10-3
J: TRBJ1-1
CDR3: CAIRPGQGGTEAFF
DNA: TGTGCCATCAGGCCGGGACAGGGAGGCACTGAAGCTTTCTTT

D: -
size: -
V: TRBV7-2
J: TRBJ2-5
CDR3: CASSLGGGLDGETQYF
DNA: TGTGCCAGCAGCCTAGGGGGGGGCCTCGATGGAGAGACCCAGTACTTC

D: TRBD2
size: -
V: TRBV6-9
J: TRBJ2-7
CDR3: CAITQRGASGLGSYEQYF
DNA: TGTGCCATTACTCAGCGGGGGGCTAGCGGCCTCGGCTCCTACGAGCAGTACTTC

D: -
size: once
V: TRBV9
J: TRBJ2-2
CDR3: CASSSDSGELFF
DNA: TGTGCCAGCAGCTCGGACTCCGGGGAGCTGTTTTTT

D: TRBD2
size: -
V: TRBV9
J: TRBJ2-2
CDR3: CASSAGLAGGKNTGELFF
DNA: TGTGCCAGCAGCGCAGGACTAGCGGGGGGGAAGAACACCGGGGAGCTGTTTTTT

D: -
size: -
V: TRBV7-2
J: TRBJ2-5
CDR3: CASSLPNWTGGETQYF
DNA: TGTGCCAGCAGCTTACCGAATTGGACTGGAGGGGAGACCCAGTACTTC

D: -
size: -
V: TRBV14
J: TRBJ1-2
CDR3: CASSQKHGSYGYTF
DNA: TGTGCCAGCAGCCAAAAGCACGGTTCGTATGGCTACACCTTC

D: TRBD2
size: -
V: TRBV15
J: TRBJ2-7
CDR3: CATSRRGGAEQYF
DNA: TGTGCCACCAGCAGGCGCGGGGGGGCCGAGCAGTACTTC

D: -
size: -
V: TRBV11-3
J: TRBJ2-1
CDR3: CASSLESSYNEQFF
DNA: TGTGCCAGCAGCCTCGAAAGCTCCTACAATGAGCAGTTCTTC

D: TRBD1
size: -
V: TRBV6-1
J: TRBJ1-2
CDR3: CASSVWQGADYGYTF
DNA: TGTGCCAGCAGTGTATGGCAGGGGGCAGACTATGGCTACACCTTC

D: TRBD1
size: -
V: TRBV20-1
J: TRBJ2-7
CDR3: CSARVADRLYF
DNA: TGCAGTGCTAGGGTCGCGGACAGGCTGTACTTC

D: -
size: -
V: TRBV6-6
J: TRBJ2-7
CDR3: CASSNRDGYEQYF
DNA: TGTGCCAGCTCTAACCGGGACGGTTACGAGCAGTACTTC

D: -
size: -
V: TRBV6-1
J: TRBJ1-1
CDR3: CASSENTENTEAFF
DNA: TGTGCCAGCAGTGAAAACACCGAGAACACTGAAGCTTTCTTT

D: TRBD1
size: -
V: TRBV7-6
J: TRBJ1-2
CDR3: CASSGWGQGNYGYTF
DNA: TGTGCCAGCAGCGGATGGGGACAGGGAAACTATGGCTACACCTTC

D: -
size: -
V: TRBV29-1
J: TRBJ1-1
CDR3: CSVRGVLRNTEAFF
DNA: TGCAGCGTGCGGGGGGTTCTGAGGAACACTGAAGCTTTCTTT